Here is one T cell receptor beta chain with its context. Antigen specificity is unknown. These data originate in a study of ipilimumab plus nivolumab after autologous stem cell transplantation. As for the study in general: Median doses per patient: a few ipilimumab, about eight nivolumab. Myeloma cases were transplant-naive high-risk or relapsed within 3 years post first autologous transplant. Study-wide findings and caveats: Per the authors, repertoire, Treg and microbiota data justify further study.

The CDR3 is 15 residues long. Unmatched junction bases numbered 4, after V lost 2 bases and J lost 4 bases. Per germline, CDR1 SGHDT and CDR2 YYEEEE. Ipilimumab, 1 mg/kg, started 14 to 28 days after autologous transplant. Clones were read by immunoSEQ multiplex PCR, and TCRdb kept only the in-frame ones, dropping some. The table lists tens of thousands of clones, roughly 90% of them singletons, with approximately 0.88% in the top ten. This chain joins TRBV5-6 and TRBJ1-5, with 9 bases identical to TRBD1. This clonotype was sampled from a male donor with multiple myeloma. The material was PBMCs, obtained in a trial of ipilimumab plus nivolumab as post-transplant consolidation. In DNA, the CDR3 is TGTGCCAGCAGCTTCGGGACAGGGATGAATCAGCCCCAGCATTTT. It encodes CASSFGTGMNQPQHF. Supplemented by reference TRBV5-6 and TRBJ1-5, the full variable domain reads DAGVTQSPTHLIKTRGQQVTLRCSPKSGHDTVSWYQQALGQGPQFIFQYYEEEERQRGNFPDRFSGHQFPNYSSELNVNALLLGDSALYLCASSFGTGMNQPQHFGDGTRLSIL.